The next 15 T cell receptor beta chains were all read from a single sample in a study of T cells expressing NK-cell markers. TCRdb reworked the 5' RACE reads into one entry per CDR3 protein, no DNA. The data include approximately 460,000 distinct CDR3 sequences; the top ten clones carry roughly 8%. Sequenced: blood T cells: a sorted CD56 or NKG2C T cell subset, CD4+ or CD8+ T cells, or bulk PBMC T cells (not recorded which). These receptors originate from a woman between 18 and 70 years old in good health.

This chain connects TRBV7-9 to TRBJ2-2; TCRdb proposes TRBD1, but this gene call is untestable without DNA. The germline V gene encodes CDR1 SEHNR and CDR2 FQNEAQ (reference sequence). This CDR3 is built from 15 residues. The CDR3 protein is CASSLVRDSYGELFF.

The gene calls are TRBV20-1 and TRBJ2-2; TCRdb indicates TRBD1, and absent DNA this call remains unverified. In germline, CDR1 is DFQATT, CDR2 SNEGSKA (reference sequence). The CDR3 loop spans 15 amino acids. Here the CDR3 reads CSARDAPASTGELFF.

The V and J genes are TRBV7-2 and TRBJ2-1; the TCRdb call, TRBD2, lacks DNA for checking. The CDR3 length is 16 residues. Per germline, CDR1 SGHTA and CDR2 FQGNSA. Here the CDR3 reads CASSPAAGVSYNEQFF.

This chain uses TRBV12-3 or TRBV12-4 with TRBJ2-3; the TCRdb call, TRBD1, lacks DNA for checking. The CDR3 is 14 residues long. The CDR3: CASSLLDKTDTQYF.

The chain couples TRBV4-2 to TRBJ2-1; TCRdb outputs TRBD2, but without DNA this stays unchecked. CDR1 and CDR2 from the germline V gene are LGHNA and YNFKEQ. The CDR3 spans 15 residues. CDR3 loop: CASSQAGLAPHEQFF.

V gene TRBV7-2 combines with J gene TRBJ1-5; absent DNA, TCRdb's TRBD1 call cannot be checked. Germline values: CDR1 SGHTA, CDR2 FQGNSA. The CDR3 sequence is 13 residues long. CDR3 residues: CASSRQNNQPQHF.

The rearrangement joins TRBV28 to TRBJ2-1; TCRdb gives TRBD2 as the D gene, but with no DNA this cannot be confirmed. Germline CDR1 MDHEN, CDR2 SYDVKM. The CDR3 runs 16 residues. CDR3 protein: CASSAISGSSYNEQFF.

The rearrangement uses TRBV28 and TRBJ2-5; TCRdb names TRBD2, which stays unverified in the absence of DNA. The CDR3 contains 13 residues. CDR1 and CDR2 (germline): MDHEN, SYDVKM. The CDR3 sequence: CASSPPATETQYF.

This CDR3 reads CASSAHSGLTDQPQHF. The chain joins TRBV2 to TRBJ1-5. This CDR3 is 16 amino acids long. CDR1 and CDR2 (germline): SNHLY, FYNNEI.

The chain has TRBV6-2 or TRBV6-3 and TRBJ1-1; the D gene TCRdb calls, TRBD1, cannot be checked with no DNA. This CDR3 has 15 amino acids. Germline V gene sequence: CDR1 MNHEY, CDR2 SVGEGT. The CDR3 loop is CASSPGQLLNTEAFF.

This chain uses TRBV7-2 with TRBJ2-1. This CDR3 region has 13 residues. Germline assignment: CDR1 SGHTA and CDR2 FQGNSA. The CDR3 protein is CASSSEYSTRQFF.

This CDR3 is CASSLPRLAGGPHTGELFF. The rearrangement uses TRBV12-3 or TRBV12-4 and TRBJ2-2; TCRdb outputs TRBD2, but without DNA this stays unchecked. This CDR3 region has 19 residues.

This chain connects TRBV7-3 to TRBJ2-3; TCRdb picks TRBD1, but there is no DNA to check that call. In germline, CDR1 is SGHTA, CDR2 FQGTGA. This CDR3 has 13 amino acids. CDR3 sequence reads: CASSSADSHKSYF.

This sequence joins TRBV20-1 and TRBJ2-7; the TCRdb call, TRBD1, lacks DNA for checking. Germline V gene lookup returns CDR1 DFQATT and CDR2 SNEGSKA (reference sequence). CDR3 size: 16 residues. CDR3 sequence reads: CSARDLSGQGAGEQYF.

The chain uses TRBV11-2 and TRBJ1-5. Germline V gene sequence: CDR1 SGHAT, CDR2 FQNNGV. This CDR3 is built from 13 residues. CDR3 sequence: CASSFRRHQPQHF.